The entry below describes one T cell receptor (beta chain). These data come from a study of monozygotic twins with inflammatory bowel disease. From its re-call of the 5' RACE reads, TCRdb lists each CDR3 protein once, without DNA. The sample has about 330,000 distinct CDR3 sequences. Germline CDR1 and CDR2: WSHSY and SAAADI. The CDR3 runs 15 residues. This TCR came from a human donor with ulcerative colitis or Crohn's disease, or a healthy co-twin of an affected twin (not recorded which). The specimen sequenced was blood. The V and J genes are TRBV10-2 and TRBJ2-5; the TCRdb D gene call, TRBD2, has no DNA to confirm it. The CDR3 here is CASSEWQGGKVTQYF.